This TCR beta chain was sequenced for a study of blood T cell repertoires in COVID-19. Across the study: Acute-phase and convalescent COVID-19 samples originated in the United States, Italy and Spain. The analysed material was cDNA or gDNA that came from T cells, B-cell-depleted T cells, or PBMCs.

This CDR3 comprises 15 residues. CDR1 and CDR2 from the germline V gene are SGHNT and YYREEE (reference sequence). Trimming removed 4 bases from V and 5 bases from J, with 15 bases in between. As originally analysed: Amplification from reference gene primers served as the basis for estimated nucleated cell counts. TCRdb's table, derived via immunoSEQ multiplex PCR, lists solely in-frame clones and lacks some. V and J calls and clone size are as listed in that table; D and trimming were resolved from the DNA. The data contain about 120,000 clones, 70% to 90% of them singletons. The clonotype comes from a man in his forties or fifties with acute or convalescent COVID-19. The sequencing input was peripheral blood. V is TRBV5-4 and J is TRBJ1-4, with unresolved D. The CDR3 spells CASSAGGTSNEKLFF. CDR3 bases: TGTGCCAGCAGCGCCGGCGGAACTAGCAATGAAAAACTGTTTTTT. The full variable domain, in which reference TRBV5-4 and TRBJ1-4 provide the parts outside the CDR3, is ETGVTQSPTHLIKTRGQQVTLRCSSQSGHNTVSWYQQALGQGPQFIFQYYREEENGRGNFPPRFSGLQFPNYSSELNVNALELDDSALYLCASSAGGTSNEKLFFGSGTQLSVL.